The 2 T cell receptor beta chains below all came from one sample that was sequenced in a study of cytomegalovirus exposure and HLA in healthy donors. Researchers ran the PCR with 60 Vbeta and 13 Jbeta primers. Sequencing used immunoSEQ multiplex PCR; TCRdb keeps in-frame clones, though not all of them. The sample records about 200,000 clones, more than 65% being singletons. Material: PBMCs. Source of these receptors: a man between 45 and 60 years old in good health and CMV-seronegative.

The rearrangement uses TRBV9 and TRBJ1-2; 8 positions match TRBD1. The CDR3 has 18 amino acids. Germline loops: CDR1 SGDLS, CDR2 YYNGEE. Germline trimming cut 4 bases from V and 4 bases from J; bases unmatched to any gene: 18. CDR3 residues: CASSSHSNQGAPTYGYTF. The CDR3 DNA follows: TGTGCCAGCAGCTCCCACAGCAACCAGGGGGCGCCGACCTATGGCTACACCTTC.

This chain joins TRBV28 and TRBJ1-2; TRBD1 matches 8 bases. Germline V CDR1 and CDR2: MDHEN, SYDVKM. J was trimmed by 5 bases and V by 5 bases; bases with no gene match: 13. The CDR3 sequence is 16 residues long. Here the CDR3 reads CASSPAGAGGLYGYTF. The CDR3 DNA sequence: TGTGCCAGCAGTCCAGCCGGGGCAGGGGGCCTTTATGGCTACACCTTC.